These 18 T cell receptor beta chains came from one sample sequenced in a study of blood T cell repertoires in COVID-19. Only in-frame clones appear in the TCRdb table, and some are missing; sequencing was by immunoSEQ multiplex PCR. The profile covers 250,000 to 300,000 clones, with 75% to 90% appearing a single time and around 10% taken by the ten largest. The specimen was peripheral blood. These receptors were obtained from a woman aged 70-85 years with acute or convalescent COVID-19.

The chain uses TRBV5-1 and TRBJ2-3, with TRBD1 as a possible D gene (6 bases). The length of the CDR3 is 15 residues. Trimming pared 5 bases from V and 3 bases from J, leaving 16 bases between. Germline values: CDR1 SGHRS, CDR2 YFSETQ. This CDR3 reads CASRSRTDSTDTQYF. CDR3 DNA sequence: TGCGCCAGCAGATCGAGGACGGACAGTACAGATACGCAGTATTTT.

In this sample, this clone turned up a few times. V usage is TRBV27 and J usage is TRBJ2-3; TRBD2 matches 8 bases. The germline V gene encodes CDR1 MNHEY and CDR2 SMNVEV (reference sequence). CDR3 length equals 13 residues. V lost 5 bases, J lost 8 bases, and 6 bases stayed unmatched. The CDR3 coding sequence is TGTGCCAGCAGTCTCCGGACTAGCTCTACGCAGTATTTT. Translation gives CASSLRTSSTQYF.

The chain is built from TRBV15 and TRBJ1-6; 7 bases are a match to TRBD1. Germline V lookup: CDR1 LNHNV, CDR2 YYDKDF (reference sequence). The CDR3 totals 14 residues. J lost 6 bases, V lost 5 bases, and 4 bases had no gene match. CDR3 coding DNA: TGTGCCACCAGCGGCCACAGGGGTAATTCACCCCTCCACTTT. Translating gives CATSGHRGNSPLHF.

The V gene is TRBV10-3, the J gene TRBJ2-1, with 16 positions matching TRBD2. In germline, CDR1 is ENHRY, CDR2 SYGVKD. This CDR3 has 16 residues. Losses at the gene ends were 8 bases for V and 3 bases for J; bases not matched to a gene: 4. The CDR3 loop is CAIAGTSGGVYNEQFF. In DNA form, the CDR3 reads TGTGCCATCGCCGGGACTAGCGGGGGGGTCTACAATGAGCAGTTCTTC.

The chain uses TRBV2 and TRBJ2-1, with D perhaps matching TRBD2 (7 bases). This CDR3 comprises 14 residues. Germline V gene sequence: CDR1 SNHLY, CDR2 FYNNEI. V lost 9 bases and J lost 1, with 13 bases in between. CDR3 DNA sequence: TGTGCCAGGGGGGGGCCCCGATCCTACAATGAGCAGTTCTTC. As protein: CARGGPRSYNEQFF.

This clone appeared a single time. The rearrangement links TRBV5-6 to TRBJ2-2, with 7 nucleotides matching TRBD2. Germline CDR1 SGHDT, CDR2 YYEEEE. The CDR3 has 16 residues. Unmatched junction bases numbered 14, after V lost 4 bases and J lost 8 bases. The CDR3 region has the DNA TGTGCCAGCAGCGCCAGAATAGCGGGTGCAGGGGGGGAGCTGTTTTTT. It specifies CASSARIAGAGGELFF.

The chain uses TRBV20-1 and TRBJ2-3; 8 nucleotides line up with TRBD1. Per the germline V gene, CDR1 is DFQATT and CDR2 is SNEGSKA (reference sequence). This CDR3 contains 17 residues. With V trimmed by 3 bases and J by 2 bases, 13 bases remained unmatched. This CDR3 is CSASGAPDRVFTDTQYF. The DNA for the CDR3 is TGCAGTGCTAGTGGGGCCCCGGACAGGGTTTTCACAGATACGCAGTATTTT.

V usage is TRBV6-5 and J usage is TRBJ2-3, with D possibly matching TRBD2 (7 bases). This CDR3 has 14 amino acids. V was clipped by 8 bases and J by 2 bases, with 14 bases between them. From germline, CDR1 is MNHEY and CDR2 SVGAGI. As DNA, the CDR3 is TGTGCCAGCGGGGCGGGGGCCCCCACAGATACGCAGTATTTT. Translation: CASGAGAPTDTQYF.

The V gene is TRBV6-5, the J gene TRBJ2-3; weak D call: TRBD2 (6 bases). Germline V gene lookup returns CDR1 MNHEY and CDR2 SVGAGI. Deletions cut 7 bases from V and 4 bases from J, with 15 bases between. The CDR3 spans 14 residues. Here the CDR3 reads CASIEGGDADTQYF. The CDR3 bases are TGTGCCAGCATCGAAGGAGGGGACGCAGATACGCAGTATTTT.

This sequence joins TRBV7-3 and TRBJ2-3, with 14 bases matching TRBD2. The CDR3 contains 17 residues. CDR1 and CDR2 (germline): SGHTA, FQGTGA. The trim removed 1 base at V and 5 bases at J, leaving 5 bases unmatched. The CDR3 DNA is TGTGCCAGCAGCTTAATGACTAGCGGGGGGGCCGGAGATACGCAGTATTTT. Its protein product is CASSLMTSGGAGDTQYF.

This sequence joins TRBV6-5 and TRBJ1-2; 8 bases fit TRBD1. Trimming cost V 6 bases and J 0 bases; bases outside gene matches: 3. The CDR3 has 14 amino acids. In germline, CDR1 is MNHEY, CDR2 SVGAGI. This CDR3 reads CASSTGGSNYGYTF. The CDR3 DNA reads TGTGCCAGCAGCACAGGGGGGTCTAACTATGGCTACACCTTC.

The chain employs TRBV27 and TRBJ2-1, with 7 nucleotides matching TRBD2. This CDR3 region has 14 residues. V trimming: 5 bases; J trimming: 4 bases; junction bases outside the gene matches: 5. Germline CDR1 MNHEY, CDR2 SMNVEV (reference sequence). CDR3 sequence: CASSGLAVYNEQFF. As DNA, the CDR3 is TGTGCCAGCAGTGGCCTAGCGGTTTACAATGAGCAGTTCTTC.

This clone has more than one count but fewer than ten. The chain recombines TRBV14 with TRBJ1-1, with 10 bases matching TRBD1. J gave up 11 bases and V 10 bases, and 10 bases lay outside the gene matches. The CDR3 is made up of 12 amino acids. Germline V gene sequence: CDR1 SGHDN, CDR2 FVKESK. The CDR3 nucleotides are TGTGCCACCGACAGACAGGGGGCGTCGGCTTTCTTT. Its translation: CATDRQGASAFF.

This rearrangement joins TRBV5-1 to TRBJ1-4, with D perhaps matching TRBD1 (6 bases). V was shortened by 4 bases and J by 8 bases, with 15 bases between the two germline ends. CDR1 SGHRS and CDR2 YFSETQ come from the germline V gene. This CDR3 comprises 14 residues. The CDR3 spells CASSVGAGDEKLFF. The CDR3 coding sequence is TGCGCCAGCAGCGTAGGGGCAGGGGACGAAAAACTGTTTTTT.

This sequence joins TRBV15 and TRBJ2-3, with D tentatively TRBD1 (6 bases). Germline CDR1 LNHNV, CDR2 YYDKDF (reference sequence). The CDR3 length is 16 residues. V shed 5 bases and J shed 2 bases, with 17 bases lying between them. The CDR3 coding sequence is TGTGCCACCAGCCTCCGAACTCAGGGGCTCACAGATACGCAGTATTTT. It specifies CATSLRTQGLTDTQYF.

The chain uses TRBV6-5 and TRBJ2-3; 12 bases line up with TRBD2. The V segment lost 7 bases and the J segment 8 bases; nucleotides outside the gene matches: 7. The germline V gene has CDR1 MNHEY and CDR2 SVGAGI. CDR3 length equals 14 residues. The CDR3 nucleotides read TGTGCCAGCACCCTCGGACTAGCGGGGACTACGCAGTATTTT. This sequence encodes CASTLGLAGTTQYF.

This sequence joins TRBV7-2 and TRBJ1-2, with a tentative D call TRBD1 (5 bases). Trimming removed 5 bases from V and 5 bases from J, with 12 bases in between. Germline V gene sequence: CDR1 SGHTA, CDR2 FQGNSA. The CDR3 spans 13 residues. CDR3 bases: TGTGCCAGCAGCCCGGACACTCAATATGGCTACACCTTC. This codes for CASSPDTQYGYTF.

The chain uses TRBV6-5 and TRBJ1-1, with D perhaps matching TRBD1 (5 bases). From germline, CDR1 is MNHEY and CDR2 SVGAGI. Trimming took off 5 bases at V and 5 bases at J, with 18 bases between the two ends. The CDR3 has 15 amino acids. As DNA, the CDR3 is TGTGCCAGCAGTCCGTCCTCGGCAGGGCAAACTGAAGCTTTCTTT. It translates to CASSPSSAGQTEAFF.